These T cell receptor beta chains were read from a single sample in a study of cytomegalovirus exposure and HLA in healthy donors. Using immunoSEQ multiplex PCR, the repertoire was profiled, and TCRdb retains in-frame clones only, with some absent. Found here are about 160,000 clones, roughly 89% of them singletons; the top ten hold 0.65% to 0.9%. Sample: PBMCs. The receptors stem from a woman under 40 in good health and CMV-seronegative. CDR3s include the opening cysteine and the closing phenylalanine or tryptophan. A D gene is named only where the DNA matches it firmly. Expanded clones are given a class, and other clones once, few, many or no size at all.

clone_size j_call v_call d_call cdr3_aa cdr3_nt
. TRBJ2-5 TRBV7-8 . CASSLRWEETQYF TGTGCCAGCAGCTTACGTTGGGAGGAGACCCAGTACTTC
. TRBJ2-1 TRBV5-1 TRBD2 CASSRGGVSYNEQFF TGCGCCAGCAGCCGGGGGGGAGTCTCCTACAATGAGCAGTTCTTC
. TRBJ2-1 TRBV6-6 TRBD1 CASSRTGTGDNEQFF TGTGCCAGCAGTCGAACCGGGACAGGGGACAATGAGCAGTTCTTC
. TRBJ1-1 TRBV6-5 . CASSYANKHKAFF TGTGCCAGCAGTTATGCCAATAAACATAAAGCTTTCTTT
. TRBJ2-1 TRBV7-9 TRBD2 CASSHSGRASGNEQFF TGTGCCAGCTCTCATAGCGGGAGGGCCTCTGGCAATGAGCAGTTCTTC
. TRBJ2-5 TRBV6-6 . CASSYSSAYQETQYF TGTGCCAGCAGTTACTCGTCCGCGTACCAAGAGACCCAGTACTTC
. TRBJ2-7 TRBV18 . CASSPMGGLSSYEQYF TGTGCCAGCTCACCCATGGGGGGACTGAGCTCCTACGAGCAGTACTTC
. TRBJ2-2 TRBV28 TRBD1 CASSNVPTGPMNTGELFF TGTGCCAGCAGTAACGTGCCGACAGGGCCTATGAACACCGGGGAGCTGTTTTTT
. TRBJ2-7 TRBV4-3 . CASSQDGGEQYF TGCGCCAGCAGCCAAGATGGGGGGGAGCAGTACTTC
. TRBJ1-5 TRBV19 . CASNTDRGNQPQHF TGTGCCAGTAATACCGATAGAGGCAATCAGCCCCAGCATTTT
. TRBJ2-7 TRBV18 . CASSPSQRNGEQYF TGTGCCAGCTCACCCAGCCAGAGGAATGGCGAGCAGTACTTC
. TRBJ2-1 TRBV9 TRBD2 CASSVVASGGKYNEQFF TGTGCCAGCAGCGTAGTGGCTAGCGGGGGGAAATACAATGAGCAGTTCTTC
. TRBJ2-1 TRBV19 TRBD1 CASTKEAGGSYNEQFF TGTGCCAGTACCAAGGAGGCAGGGGGCTCCTACAATGAGCAGTTCTTC
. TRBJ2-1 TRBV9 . CASSSHPSWGRVDEQFF TGTGCCAGCAGCTCCCACCCCTCATGGGGCAGGGTTGATGAGCAGTTCTTC
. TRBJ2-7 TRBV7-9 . CASAKSGIPYEQYF TGTGCCAGTGCAAAGTCGGGAATTCCCTACGAGCAGTACTTC
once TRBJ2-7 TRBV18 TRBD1 CASSPQRQGGISYEQYF TGTGCCAGCTCACCACAAAGACAGGGTGGGATCTCCTACGAGCAGTACTTC
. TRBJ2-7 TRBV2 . CASSGERWVYEQYF TGTGCCAGCAGTGGTGAGAGGTGGGTCTACGAGCAGTACTTC
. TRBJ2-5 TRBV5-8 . CASSLGRTAGGETQYF TGTGCCAGCAGCTTGGGGCGGACGGCTGGCGGGGAGACCCAGTACTTC
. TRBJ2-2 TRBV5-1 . CASLPRQGHAGELFF TGCGCCAGCTTGCCCCGGCAGGGGCATGCTGGGGAGCTGTTTTTT
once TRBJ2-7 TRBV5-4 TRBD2 CASSLGLAGTSYEQYF TGTGCCAGCAGCCTAGGACTAGCGGGGACCTCCTACGAGCAGTACTTC
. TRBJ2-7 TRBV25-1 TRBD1 CASSGVDRASYEQYF TGTGCCAGCAGTGGCGTGGACAGGGCTTCCTACGAGCAGTACTTC
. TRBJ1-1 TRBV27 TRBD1 CASTRGQGARTAEAFF TGTGCCAGCACCCGCGGACAGGGGGCTCGCACTGCTGAAGCTTTCTTT
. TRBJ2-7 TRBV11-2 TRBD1 CASSLIYRGSYEQYF TGTGCCAGCAGCCTTATATACAGGGGTTCCTACGAGCAGTACTTC
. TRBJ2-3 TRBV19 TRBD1 CASSTQGSDTQYF TGTGCCAGTAGTACACAGGGGTCAGATACGCAGTATTTT
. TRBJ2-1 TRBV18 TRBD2 CASSPTTSDDNEQFF TGTGCCAGCTCACCGACTACTAGCGACGACAATGAGCAGTTCTTC
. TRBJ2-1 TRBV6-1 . CASSLAVTSYNEQFF TGTGCCAGCAGTTTAGCGGTAACCTCCTACAATGAGCAGTTCTTC
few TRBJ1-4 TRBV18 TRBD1 CASSPGQGREKLFF TGTGCCAGCTCACCTGGACAGGGCAGGGAAAAACTGTTTTTT
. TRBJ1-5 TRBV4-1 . CASSHGQTNQPQHF TGCGCCAGCAGCCATGGACAGACTAATCAGCCCCAGCATTTT
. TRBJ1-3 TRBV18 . CASSPIETGGNTIYF TGTGCCAGCTCACCTATAGAAACGGGTGGAAACACCATATATTTT
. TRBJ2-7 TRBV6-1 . CASRVTESYEQYF TGTGCCAGCAGGGTGACAGAGTCCTACGAGCAGTACTTC
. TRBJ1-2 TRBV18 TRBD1 CASSRTGGGGYTF TGTGCCAGCTCACGGACAGGGGGTGGTGGCTACACCTTC
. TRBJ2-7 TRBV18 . CASSPRTIVYEQYF TGTGCCAGCTCACCACGCACAATCGTTTACGAGCAGTACTTC
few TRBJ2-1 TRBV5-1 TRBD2 CASGPGLAGESGNEQFF TGCGCCAGCGGTCCGGGACTAGCGGGGGAGTCCGGCAATGAGCAGTTCTTC
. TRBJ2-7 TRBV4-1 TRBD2 CASSRMRETIYEQYF TGCGCCAGCAGCCGGATGCGGGAGACCATCTACGAGCAGTACTTC
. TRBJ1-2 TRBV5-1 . CASSLEKGGFYGYTF TGCGCCAGCAGCCTAGAAAAAGGGGGATTCTATGGCTACACCTTC
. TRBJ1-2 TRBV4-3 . CASSQTTQGYGYTF TGCGCCAGCAGCCAGACGACTCAGGGGTATGGCTACACCTTC
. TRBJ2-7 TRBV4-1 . CASSQASGQTYEQYF TGCGCCAGCAGCCAAGCTTCGGGACAAACCTACGAGCAGTACTTC
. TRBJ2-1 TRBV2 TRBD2 CASSEEMASGYNEQFF TGTGCCAGCAGTGAAGAGATGGCTAGCGGTTACAATGAGCAGTTCTTC
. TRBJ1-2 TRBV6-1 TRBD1 CASSVQGVYGYTF TGTGCCAGCAGTGTTCAGGGGGTGTATGGCTACACCTTC
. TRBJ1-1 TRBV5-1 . CASSWTGDPMNTEAFF TGCGCCAGCAGCTGGACGGGGGACCCTATGAACACTGAAGCTTTCTTT